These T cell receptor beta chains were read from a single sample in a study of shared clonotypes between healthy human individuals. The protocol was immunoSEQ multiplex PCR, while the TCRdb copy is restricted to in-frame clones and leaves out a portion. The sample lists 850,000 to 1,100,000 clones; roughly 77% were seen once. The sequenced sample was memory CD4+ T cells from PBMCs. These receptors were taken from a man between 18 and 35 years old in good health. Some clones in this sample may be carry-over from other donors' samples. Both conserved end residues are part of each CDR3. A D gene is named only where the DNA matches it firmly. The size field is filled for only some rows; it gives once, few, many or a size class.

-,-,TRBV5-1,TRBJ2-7,TGCGCCAGCAGCTCGGACACCTACGAGCAGTACTTC,CASSSDTYEQYF
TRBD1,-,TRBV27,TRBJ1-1,TGTGCCAGCAAAACAGGGGGAAGTGAAGCTTTCTTT,CASKTGGSEAFF
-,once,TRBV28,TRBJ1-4,TGTGCCAGCAGTCCGCCTATTGGGGGTGGTTCTAATGAAAAACTGTTTTTT,CASSPPIGGGSNEKLFF
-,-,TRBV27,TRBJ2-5,TGTGCCAGCAGTTTATCCTTCGGCACGCCGTACTTC,CASSLSFGTPYF
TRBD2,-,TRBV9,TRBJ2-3,TGTGCCAGCAGCGGGACGAGCGGGAGCAATCCCTCTACGCAGTATTTT,CASSGTSGSNPSTQYF
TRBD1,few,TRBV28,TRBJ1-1,TGTGCCAGCAGTTTCCTTAGGGGGCAGAATGCTTTCTTT,CASSFLRGQNAFF
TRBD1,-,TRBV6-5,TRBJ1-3,TGTGCCAGCAGTTCCCAGGGGGTAGTCGGAAACACCATATATTTT,CASSSQGVVGNTIYF
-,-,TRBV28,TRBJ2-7,TGTGCCAGCAGTGCGCCGGGACCCGCGCAGCAGTACTTC,CASSAPGPAQQYF
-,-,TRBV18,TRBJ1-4,TGTGCCAGCTCACCGCAGGGCTCTAATGAAAAACTGTTTTTT,CASSPQGSNEKLFF
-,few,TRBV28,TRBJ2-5,TGTGCCAGCAGTTTGGGGCAGATACAAGAGACCCAGTACTTC,CASSLGQIQETQYF
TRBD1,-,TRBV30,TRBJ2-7,TGTGCCTGGAGAATACCGGGACAGGGGTCCTACGAGCAGTACTTC,CAWRIPGQGSYEQYF
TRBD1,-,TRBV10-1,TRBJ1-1,TGCGCCAGCAGTGAGTCTCCGGGACAGGCCGAAGCTTTCTTT,CASSESPGQAEAFF
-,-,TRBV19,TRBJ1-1,TGTGCCAGTAGTATAGCCCTCGGCAGGGTAAGCACTGAAGCTTTCTTT,CASSIALGRVSTEAFF
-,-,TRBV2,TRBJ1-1,TGTGCCAGCCCTTACCAAATAGGGGGTGTCCCCACTGAAGCTTTCTTT,CASPYQIGGVPTEAFF
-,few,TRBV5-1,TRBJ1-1,TGCGCCAGCAGCCCCGGACTGATTTGGAAGGACACTGAAGCTTTCTTT,CASSPGLIWKDTEAFF
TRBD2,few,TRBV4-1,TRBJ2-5,TGCGCCAGCAGCCGCGGCTACGGGGGGGGAGAAGAGACCCAGTACTTC,CASSRGYGGGEETQYF
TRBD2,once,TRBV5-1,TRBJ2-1,TGCGCCAGCAGCGCAGGACTAGGCCCACGGGACTCCTACAATGAGCAGTTCTTC,CASSAGLGPRDSYNEQFF
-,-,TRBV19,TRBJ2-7,TGTGCCAGTAGTATCGGAGGGGGGCGACGGACCTACGAGCAGTACTTC,CASSIGGGRRTYEQYF
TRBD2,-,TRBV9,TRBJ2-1,TGTGCCAGCAGCGTAGGGCTAGCGGGAGGGAACAATGAGCAGTTCTTC,CASSVGLAGGNNEQFF
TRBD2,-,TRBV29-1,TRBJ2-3,TGCAGCGTTGCCAAGCGGGAGGGAACAGATACGCAGTATTTT,CSVAKREGTDTQYF
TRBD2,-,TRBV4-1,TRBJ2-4,TGCGCCAGCAGCCAATCTCTAGCGGGAGAGAAAAACATTCAGTACTTC,CASSQSLAGEKNIQYF
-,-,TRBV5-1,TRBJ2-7,TGCGCCAGCAGCTCGGGAGACAGGGCAATGGGCGAGCAGTACTTC,CASSSGDRAMGEQYF
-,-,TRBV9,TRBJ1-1,TGTGCCAGCAGCGTAGTAGCAGGCTCAACGGCTTTCTTT,CASSVVAGSTAFF
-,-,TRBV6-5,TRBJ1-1,TGTGCCAGCAGTTCCCCCCACGACTCTGAAGCTTTCTTT,CASSSPHDSEAFF
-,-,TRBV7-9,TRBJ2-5,TGTGCCAGCAGCTTAGCCGGAACGCCTGGGGAGACCCAGTACTTC,CASSLAGTPGETQYF
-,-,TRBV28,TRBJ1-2,TGTGCCAGCTGGGGCGGGAGAAACTATGGCTACACCTTC,CASWGGRNYGYTF
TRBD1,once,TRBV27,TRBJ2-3,TGTGCCAGCAAGTTTGGACAGGGGACAGATACGCAGTATTTT,CASKFGQGTDTQYF
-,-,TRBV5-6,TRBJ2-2,TGTGCCAGCAGTTTTGACACCACCGGGGAGCTGTTTTTT,CASSFDTTGELFF
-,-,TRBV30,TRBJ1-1,TGTGCCTGGAATGGGTGGGGGGGAAAAGGAGAGGAAGCTTTCTTT,CAWNGWGGKGEEAFF
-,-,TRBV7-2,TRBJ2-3,TGTGCCAGCAGCCCCCTTTACAGCACAGATACGCAGTATTTT,CASSPLYSTDTQYF
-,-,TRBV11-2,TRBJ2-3,TGTGCCAGCAGCTTAGGGCAGCGCGGTGACACAGATACGCAGTATTTT,CASSLGQRGDTDTQYF
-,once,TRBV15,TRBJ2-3,TGTGCCACCAGCAGAGATCCAGGAGATACGCAGTATTTT,CATSRDPGDTQYF
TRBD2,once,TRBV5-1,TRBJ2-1,TGCGCCAGCAGCGACCCCGGGGGACTAGCGGGAGCTGGAGATGAGCAGTTCTTC,CASSDPGGLAGAGDEQFF
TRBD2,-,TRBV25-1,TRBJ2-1,TGTGCCAGCACCCGGACTAGCGGACCTAATGAGCAGTTCTTC,CASTRTSGPNEQFF
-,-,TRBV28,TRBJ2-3,TGTGCCAGCAGTACCTCCCGGGGTGGAAATACGCAGTATTTT,CASSTSRGGNTQYF
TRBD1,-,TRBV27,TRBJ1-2,TGTGCCAGCAGCTCCGGGACAGGCGTCTATGGCTACACCTTC,CASSSGTGVYGYTF
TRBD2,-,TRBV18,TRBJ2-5,TGTGCCAGCTCAGATGCTAGCGGGAGTTTAGAGACCCAGTACTTC,CASSDASGSLETQYF
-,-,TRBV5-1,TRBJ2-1,TGCGCCAGCACCCGTTGGGGACAAAGCGACAATGAGCAGTTCTTC,CASTRWGQSDNEQFF
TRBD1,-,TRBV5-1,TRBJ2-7,TGCGCCAGCAGCTTGGCCGGGACAGGGAACTACGAGCAGTACTTC,CASSLAGTGNYEQYF
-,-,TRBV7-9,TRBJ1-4,TGTGCCAGCAGCCCCCTGCGGGGCGAGAGTGAAAAACTGTTTTTT,CASSPLRGESEKLFF
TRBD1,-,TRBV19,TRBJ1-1,TGTGCCAGTAGTCGGACAGGGGAAATGAACACTGAAGCTTTCTTT,CASSRTGEMNTEAFF
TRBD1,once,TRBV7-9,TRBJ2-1,TGTGCCAGCAGCCCAATTCCGGGACAGGCCCCTATCTCCTACAATGAGCAGTTCTTC,CASSPIPGQAPISYNEQFF
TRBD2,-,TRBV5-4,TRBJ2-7,TGTGCCAGCAGCTTGGAAGGTTCTAGCGGGAGGGCTGGGTACGAGCAGTACTTC,CASSLEGSSGRAGYEQYF
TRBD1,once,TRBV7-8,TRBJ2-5,TGTGCCAGTGCCAGGACAGGTCAAGAGACCCAGTACTTC,CASARTGQETQYF